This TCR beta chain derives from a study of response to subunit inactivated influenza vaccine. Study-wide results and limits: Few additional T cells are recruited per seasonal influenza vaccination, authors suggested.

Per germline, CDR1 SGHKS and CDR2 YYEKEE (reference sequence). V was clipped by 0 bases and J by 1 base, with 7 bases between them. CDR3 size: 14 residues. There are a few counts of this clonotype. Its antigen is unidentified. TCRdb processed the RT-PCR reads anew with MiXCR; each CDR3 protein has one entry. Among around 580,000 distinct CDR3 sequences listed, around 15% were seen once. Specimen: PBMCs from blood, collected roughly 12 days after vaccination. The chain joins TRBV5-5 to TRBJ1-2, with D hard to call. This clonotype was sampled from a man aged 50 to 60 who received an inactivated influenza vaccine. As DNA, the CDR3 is TGTGCCAGCAGCTTGGGCAGGAATAACTATGGCTACACCTTC. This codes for CASSLGRNNYGYTF.